These 23 T cell receptor beta chains came from one sample sequenced in a study of CD8+ T cells in alopecia areata. Treatment in this sample: oral pan-JAK inhibitor, 5-10 mg twice daily. In each case, RNA was isolated and then reverse transcribed into cDNA as the sequencing template. Only in-frame clones appear in the TCRdb table, and some are missing; sequencing was by immunoSEQ multiplex PCR. The table shows some 130,000 clones, with around 56% occurring only once. This specimen was CD4+ T cells sorted from blood, taken at week 4, from a patient treated with tofacitinib. All receptors come from a human donor with alopecia areata.

This clone was seen a handful of times. V and J are TRBV19 and TRBJ1-5; unclear D gene. Looked up from germline, CDR1 is LNHDA and CDR2 is SQIVND (reference sequence). The V end lost 5 bases, the J end lost 12 bases, and 23 bases lay between the germline ends. There are 15 residues in the CDR3. The CDR3, as DNA: TGTGCCAGTAGTGACGACCCCCCTCGTGGCAAATACCAGCATTTT. Residues: CASSDDPPRGKYQHF.

This clone was seen more than once but under ten times. The rearrangement links TRBV6-5 to TRBJ1-5, with 9 bases matching TRBD1. The CDR3 spans 15 residues. J gave up 6 bases and V 3 bases, and 6 bases lay outside the gene matches. CDR1 is MNHEY and CDR2 is SVGAGI in the germline V gene. The CDR3 here is CASSYGGGQGQPQHF. In DNA form, the CDR3 reads TGTGCCAGCAGTTATGGAGGGGGACAGGGTCAGCCCCAGCATTTT.

The V call is TRBV6-4, the J call TRBJ2-1; 7 nucleotides agree with TRBD2. V was clipped by 6 bases and J by 4 bases; unmatched bases: 9. The germline V gene has CDR1 MRHNA and CDR2 SNTAGT. The CDR3 loop spans 15 amino acids. This chain's CDR3 is CASSISGQTYNEQFF. CDR3 nucleotide sequence: TGTGCCAGCAGCATTAGCGGGCAGACTTACAATGAGCAGTTCTTC.

This clone was detected a few times. The rearrangement joins TRBV7-9 to TRBJ2-1; no firm D call. Germline V gene data show CDR1 as SEHNR and CDR2 as FQNEAQ (reference sequence). V was cut by 4 bases and J by 5 bases, with 9 bases left in between. This CDR3 is built from 13 residues. The CDR3 DNA reads as TGTGCCAGCAGCTCCTGGGGAAACAATGAGCAGTTCTTC. Residues: CASSSWGNNEQFF.

This chain joins TRBV9 and TRBJ2-2; D gene uncertain. The length of the CDR3 is 13 residues. Trimming cost V 4 bases and J 4 bases, with 8 bases left between them. Germline V CDR1 and CDR2: SGDLS, YYNGEE. CDR3 coding DNA: TGTGCCAGCAGCCCCACTTCCACCGGGGAGCTGTTTTTT. Protein product: CASSPTSTGELFF.

As DNA, the CDR3 is TGTGCCAGCAGCGTGAAAGAGACCCAGTACTTC. As protein: CASSVKETQYF. The gene calls are TRBV5-4 and TRBJ2-5; D remains unclear. The V end was cut by 4 bases, the J end by 3 bases, with 4 bases between. The CDR3 is 11 residues long. CDR1 is SGHNT and CDR2 is YYREEE in the germline V gene (reference sequence).

In its sample, this clone was seen many times. This chain joins TRBV7-9 and TRBJ2-1, with TRBD1 identical over 7 bases. The junction had 4 bases not matched to a gene; V was cut back by 5 bases and J by 0 bases. The CDR3 extends over 15 amino acids. Germline CDR1 reads SEHNR; CDR2 reads FQNEAQ (reference sequence). The CDR3 region is CASSQDRSSYNEQFF. CDR3 in DNA: TGTGCCAGCAGCCAGGACAGGAGCTCCTACAATGAGCAGTTCTTC. Full variable domain (outside the CDR3, taken from reference TRBV7-9 and TRBJ2-1): DTGVSQNPRHKITKRGQNVTFRCDPISEHNRLYWYRQTLGQGPEFLTYFQNEAQLEKSRLLSDRFSAERPKGSFSTLEIQRTEQGDSAMYLCASSQDRSSYNEQFFGPGTRLTVL.

The chain couples TRBV30 to TRBJ2-1; D call uncertain. CDR1 and CDR2 (germline): GTSNPN, SVGIG (reference sequence). This CDR3 is 12 amino acids long. V lost 4 bases, J lost 3 bases, and 7 bases lay in between. The CDR3 DNA is TGTGCCTGGAACCGTGGCTACAATGAGCAGTTCTTC. Translating gives CAWNRGYNEQFF.

The CDR3 loop reads CASSRDRRMNTEAFF. The CDR3 region has the DNA TGTGCCAGCAGCAGGGACAGGAGGATGAACACTGAAGCTTTCTTT. The chain recombines TRBV9 with TRBJ1-1, with 8 bases lining up with TRBD1. The CDR3 is 15 residues long. The junction had 5 bases not matched to a gene; V was cut back by 4 bases and J by 0 bases. Germline V gene lookup returns CDR1 SGDLS and CDR2 YYNGEE.

By sample share, this clone is medium-sized. The chain couples TRBV5-4 to TRBJ2-5; no reliable D call. The CDR3 sequence is 11 residues long. Trimming pared 1 base from V and 5 bases from J, leaving 3 bases between. CDR1 and CDR2 from the germline V gene are SGHNT and YYREEE (reference sequence). CDR3: CASSLSETQYF. The CDR3 region has the DNA TGTGCCAGCAGCTTGAGTGAGACCCAGTACTTC.

This clone has just one count. This chain joins TRBV6-5 and TRBJ1-5; D not resolved. The CDR3 consists of 13 residues. Trimming pared 5 bases from V and 7 bases from J, leaving 12 bases between. The germline V gene has CDR1 MNHEY and CDR2 SVGAGI. The CDR3 sequence is CASSKDRGQPQHF. CDR3 sequence (DNA): TGTGCCAGCAGTAAGGACCGGGGACAGCCCCAGCATTTT.

This clone was counted between two and nine times. V and J are TRBV5-1 and TRBJ1-4; no clear D. CDR1 is SGHRS and CDR2 is YFSETQ in the germline V gene. Trimming cost V 2 bases and J 7 bases, with 12 bases left between them. CDR3 length: 14 amino acids. This chain's CDR3 is CASSLVLQSEKLFF. The CDR3 DNA follows: TGCGCCAGCAGCTTAGTTCTACAGAGTGAAAAACTGTTTTTT.

The chain is built from TRBV6-1 and TRBJ1-1; no reliable D call. Deletions cut 5 bases from V and 2 bases from J, with 9 bases between. CDR1 is MNHNS and CDR2 is SASEGT in the germline V gene. The CDR3 spans 13 residues. The CDR3 region has the DNA TGTGCCAGCAGTCTCGCGGCTAACACTGAAGCTTTCTTT. Translation: CASSLAANTEAFF.

The chain employs TRBV6-5 and TRBJ1-2; 7 nucleotides align to TRBD1. The J segment lost 8 bases and the V segment lost 6 bases, leaving 12 bases of the junction unmatched. The CDR3 is 14 residues long. Germline assignment: CDR1 MNHEY and CDR2 SVGAGI. CDR3 in DNA: TGTGCCAGCAGATACGATTGGACAGGCGGAGGCTACACCTTC. It codes for CASRYDWTGGGYTF.

The chain is built from TRBV7-9 and TRBJ2-3; possible D gene TRBD1, 6 bases. This CDR3 is built from 14 residues. The V end was cut by 1 base, the J end by 2 bases, with 7 bases between. The germline gives CDR1 SEHNR, CDR2 FQNEAQ (reference sequence). The CDR3: CASSLGGPTDTQYF. The CDR3 DNA is TGTGCCAGCAGCTTAGGGGGGCCCACAGATACGCAGTATTTT. The full variable domain, its missing parts supplied by reference TRBV7-9 and TRBJ2-3, is DTGVSQNPRHKITKRGQNVTFRCDPISEHNRLYWYRQTLGQGPEFLTYFQNEAQLEKSRLLSDRFSAERPKGSFSTLEIQRTEQGDSAMYLCASSLGGPTDTQYFGPGTRLTVL.

The V gene is TRBV25-1, the J gene TRBJ2-1, with D hard to call. Germline values: CDR1 MGHDK, CDR2 SYGVNS. V was shortened by 0 bases and J by 10 bases, with 7 bases between the two germline ends. The CDR3 contains 12 residues. In nucleotides, the CDR3 is TGTGCCAGCAGTGAATACGGACCAGAGCAGTTCTTC. Translation: CASSEYGPEQFF.

The chain recombines TRBV7-2 with TRBJ1-5, with D perhaps matching TRBD1 (5 bases). Germline lookup yields CDR1 SGHTA and CDR2 FQGNSA. This CDR3 contains 13 residues. The germline V and J ends were trimmed by 3 bases and 4 bases, with 7 bases remaining between them. The CDR3 sequence is CASSFQGNQPQHF. DNA of the CDR3: TGTGCCAGCAGCTTCCAGGGTAATCAGCCCCAGCATTTT.

The chain recombines TRBV7-9 with TRBJ1-1, with 7 bases matching TRBD1. Germline loops: CDR1 SEHNR, CDR2 FQNEAQ (reference sequence). J gave up 0 bases and V 6 bases, and 10 bases lay outside the gene matches. The CDR3 spans 16 residues. The DNA for the CDR3 is TGTGCCAGCAGAAGCCGGGACAGAGGTATGAACACTGAAGCTTTCTTT. This sequence encodes CASRSRDRGMNTEAFF.

This rearrangement joins TRBV19 to TRBJ2-7; D is perhaps TRBD1 (5 bases). Germline V gives CDR1 LNHDA, CDR2 SQIVND (reference sequence). The ends were cut back, 5 bases at V and 5 bases at J, with 13 bases in the middle. This CDR3 region has 13 residues. CDR3 amino acids: CASSDDRRNEQYF. DNA for the CDR3: TGTGCCAGTAGTGATGACAGAAGGAACGAGCAGTACTTC.

This clone appeared many times. The chain recombines TRBV14 with TRBJ1-2; D uncertain. Trimming left V 3 bases short and J 2 bases short, with 7 bases between. The CDR3 covers 13 residues. The V gene's germline CDR1 is SGHDN and CDR2 FVKESK. As DNA, the CDR3 is TGTGCCAGCAGCCACGCCCGGAACTATGGCTACACCTTC. Protein product: CASSHARNYGYTF.

This rearrangement joins TRBV6-6 to TRBJ2-7; 7 nucleotides line up with TRBD1. The CDR3 runs 14 residues. Germline CDR1 and CDR2: MNHNY and SVGAGI (reference sequence). After removal of 8 bases from V and 0 bases from J, the junction contained 7 bases not matched to a gene. CDR3 nucleotides: TGTGCCAGCCAAAGAGGACAGGACTCCTACGAGCAGTACTTC. Translation: CASQRGQDSYEQYF.

The rearrangement uses TRBV5-1 and TRBJ2-7; possibly TRBD1 for D (6 bases). The germline CDR1 and CDR2 sequences are SGHRS and YFSETQ. Trimming left V 3 bases short and J 6 bases short, with 16 bases between. The CDR3 spans 14 residues. The CDR3 DNA follows: TGCGCCAGCAGCTCACAGGGATCTTTAGGCGAGCAGTACTTC. It yields the protein CASSSQGSLGEQYF.

As for this clone: The same CDR3 also results from other DNA sequences found in this sample. The CDR3 sequence is CASSLGRQRNTEAFF. CDR3 coding DNA: TGTGCCAGCAGCTTAGGGCGACAGAGGAACACTGAAGCTTTCTTT. This sequence joins TRBV7-9 and TRBJ1-1, with D tentatively TRBD1 (5 bases). The V gene lost 1 base and the J gene lost 1 base, with 10 bases spanning the gap. This CDR3 contains 15 residues. Germline-derived CDR1 and CDR2 are SEHNR and FQNEAQ (reference sequence).